This is a list of T cell receptor beta chains from one sample in a study of blood T cell repertoires in COVID-19. Some clones are missing from TCRdb's copy, which holds only in-frame ones; the method was immunoSEQ multiplex PCR. The sample holds 130,000 to 150,000 clones, 87% seen once. Sequencing was carried out using PBMCs or T cells enriched from blood (not recorded which). The receptors were gathered from a woman between 35 and 50 years old who had been exposed to COVID-19. Each CDR3 is given with its conserved first and last residue. The order of the fields is V gene, D gene, J gene, CDR3 protein. D genes are given only for firm matches.

TRBV7-2,-,TRBJ2-2,CASSLVLQGTGELFF
TRBV28,TRBD2,TRBJ2-2,CASTPTGGRGTGELFF
TRBV4-3,TRBD1,TRBJ2-7,CASSQEWDSSYEQYF
TRBV7-9,-,TRBJ1-5,CASSPEEHPYQPQHF
TRBV6-1,TRBD1,TRBJ1-2,CASSDLPGQGLYGYTF
TRBV4-2,-,TRBJ2-3,CASSRLGGTDTQYF
TRBV5-1,TRBD1,TRBJ1-4,CASSLGGGGEKLFF
TRBV10-1,TRBD1,TRBJ2-1,CASSRDRGVYNEQFF
TRBV3-1/TRBV3-2,TRBD1,TRBJ1-1,CASSQDGDRGGNTEAFF
TRBV7-2,TRBD1,TRBJ1-4,CASSSPGTGPEKLFF
TRBV18,TRBD1,TRBJ1-5,CASALQGANQPQHF
TRBV7-9,-,TRBJ1-1,CASSPRDTLRSEAFF
TRBV10-2,-,TRBJ2-7,CASSEITGGYEQYF
TRBV3-1/TRBV3-2,-,TRBJ1-6,CASSQPGQRTSPLHF
TRBV6-1,TRBD2,TRBJ2-1,CASSEAPGGSSYNEQFF
TRBV6-1,-,TRBJ1-4,CASSEVSGINEKLFF
TRBV28,TRBD1,TRBJ1-2,CASRLGGNNYGYTF
TRBV5-1,TRBD1,TRBJ2-1,CASSSDLGQGKGEQFF
TRBV5-1,TRBD2,TRBJ2-1,CASSLALVGGPYNEQFF
TRBV5-1,TRBD2,TRBJ2-3,CASSLEGLGSPTDTQYF
TRBV7-2,TRBD1,TRBJ2-3,CASSLVGGPSTDTQYF
TRBV19,-,TRBJ1-6,CASSIVARSSYNSPLHF
TRBV18,TRBD2,TRBJ2-5,CASSPLAGSIQETQYF
TRBV19,-,TRBJ1-2,CASSQGLGNYGYTF
TRBV4-3,-,TRBJ2-1,CASSPFLGVEQFF
TRBV5-4,-,TRBJ2-2,CASSLVGHSNTGELFF
TRBV3-1/TRBV3-2,-,TRBJ1-1,CASSQDLKVVGGEAFF
TRBV19,TRBD1,TRBJ1-5,CASSWGQGQDQPQHF
TRBV2,-,TRBJ1-1,CASSRTEFAAFF
TRBV6-6,-,TRBJ2-7,CASSQDRRDEQYF